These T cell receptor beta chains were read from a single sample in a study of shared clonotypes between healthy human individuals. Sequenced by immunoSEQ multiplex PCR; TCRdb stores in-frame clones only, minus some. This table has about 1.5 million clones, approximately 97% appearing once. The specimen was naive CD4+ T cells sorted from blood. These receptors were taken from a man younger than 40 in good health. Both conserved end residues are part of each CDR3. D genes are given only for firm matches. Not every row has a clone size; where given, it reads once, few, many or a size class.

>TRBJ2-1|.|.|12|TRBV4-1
CASSHTGGEQFF
TGCGCCAGCAGTCATACTGGGGGGGAGCAGTTCTTC
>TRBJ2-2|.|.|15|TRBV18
CASSPRLEATGELFF
TGTGCCAGCTCACCACGTCTAGAAGCAACCGGGGAGCTGTTTTTT
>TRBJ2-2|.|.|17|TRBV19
CASGHYARTMNTGELFF
TGTGCCAGTGGCCACTACGCCAGGACAATGAACACCGGGGAGCTGTTTTTT
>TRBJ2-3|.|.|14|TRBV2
CAIPDWFETDTQYF
TGTGCCATCCCCGACTGGTTTGAAACAGATACGCAGTATTTT
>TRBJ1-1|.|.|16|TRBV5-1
CASSLAGWGGNTEAFF
TGCGCCAGCAGCTTGGCCGGATGGGGAGGGAACACTGAAGCTTTCTTT
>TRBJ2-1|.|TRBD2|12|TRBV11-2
CASSGTSGRQFF
TGTGCCAGCAGCGGGACTAGCGGGAGACAGTTCTTC
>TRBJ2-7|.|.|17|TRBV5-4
CASSLASGAGPPYEQYF
TGTGCCAGCAGCTTGGCCTCCGGCGCGGGACCCCCCTACGAGCAGTACTTC
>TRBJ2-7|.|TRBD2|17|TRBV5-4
CASSSLRGTSGTYEQYF
TGTGCCAGCAGCTCCCTCCGAGGGACTAGCGGAACCTACGAGCAGTACTTC
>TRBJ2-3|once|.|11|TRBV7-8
CASSSTDTQYF
TGTGCCAGCAGCAGCACAGATACGCAGTATTTT
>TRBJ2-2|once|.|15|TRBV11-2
CATLYGLGSTGELFF
TGTGCCACCTTGTATGGGCTAGGCAGCACCGGGGAGCTGTTTTTT
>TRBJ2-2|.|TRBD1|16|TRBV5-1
CASRFGTEIYTGELFF
TGCGCCAGCAGGTTCGGGACAGAAATTTACACCGGGGAGCTGTTTTTT
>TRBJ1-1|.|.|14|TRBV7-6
CASSAGGSPTEAFF
TGTGCCAGCAGCGCGGGGGGGAGCCCCACTGAAGCTTTCTTT
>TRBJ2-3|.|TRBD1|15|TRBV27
CASSPRTGSTDTQYF
TGTGCCAGCAGCCCGCGGACAGGGTCGACAGATACGCAGTATTTT
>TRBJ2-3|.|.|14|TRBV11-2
CASSTLLKADTQYF
TGTGCCAGCAGCACACTCTTAAAGGCAGATACGCAGTATTTT
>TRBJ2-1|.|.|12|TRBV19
CARPGPPNEQFF
TGTGCCAGACCGGGACCCCCCAATGAGCAGTTCTTC
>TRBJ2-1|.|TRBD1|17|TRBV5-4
CASSPRQGTLNYNEQFF
TGTGCCAGCAGCCCTCGACAGGGTACCCTCAATTACAATGAGCAGTTCTTC
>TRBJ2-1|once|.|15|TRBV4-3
CASSQDWGRDNEQFF
TGCGCCAGCAGCCAAGATTGGGGCAGGGACAATGAGCAGTTCTTC
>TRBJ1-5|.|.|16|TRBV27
CASSRRGAAYNQPQHF
TGTGCCAGCAGCCGCAGAGGGGCAGCATACAATCAGCCCCAGCATTTT
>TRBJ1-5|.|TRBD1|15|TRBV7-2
CASSLAGGQPRAQHF
TGTGCCAGCAGCTTAGCTGGGGGACAGCCCCGGGCCCAGCATTTT
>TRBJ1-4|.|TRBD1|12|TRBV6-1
CASSLVGDRGFF
TGTGCCAGCAGTTTGGTTGGGGACAGGGGGTTTTTT
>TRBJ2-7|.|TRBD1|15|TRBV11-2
CASSPGGQGYDEQYF
TGTGCCAGCAGCCCCGGAGGACAGGGGTACGACGAGCAGTACTTC
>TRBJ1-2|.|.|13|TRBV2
CASSVPSTGGSSF
TGTGCCAGCAGTGTTCCGTCAACGGGCGGAAGTTCCTTC
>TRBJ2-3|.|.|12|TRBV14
CASSLTRDTQYF
TGTGCCAGCAGCCTGACCAGGGATACGCAGTATTTT
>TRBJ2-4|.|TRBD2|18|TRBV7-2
CASSLRLAGDIAKNIQYF
TGTGCCAGCAGCTTAAGACTAGCGGGAGACATAGCCAAAAACATTCAGTACTTC
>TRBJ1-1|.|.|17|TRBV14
CASSQFHGGIGGTEAFF
TGTGCCAGCAGCCAATTTCACGGGGGGATTGGGGGCACTGAAGCTTTCTTT
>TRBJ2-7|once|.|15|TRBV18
CASSPHGGGLDEQYF
TGTGCCAGCTCACCTCACGGGGGAGGCCTCGACGAGCAGTACTTC
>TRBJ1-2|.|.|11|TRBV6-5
CASSYGRGYTF
TGTGCCAGCAGTTATGGGAGGGGCTACACCTTC
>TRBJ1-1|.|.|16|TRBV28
CASSLAGEAPNTEAFF
TGTGCCAGCAGTTTAGCGGGAGAAGCCCCGAACACTGAAGCTTTCTTT
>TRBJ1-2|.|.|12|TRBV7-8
CASSLGDYGYTF
TGTGCCAGCAGCTTAGGGGACTATGGCTACACCTTC
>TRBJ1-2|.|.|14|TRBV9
CASSVGSLNYGYTF
TGTGCCAGCAGCGTCGGCAGCCTTAACTATGGCTACACCTTC
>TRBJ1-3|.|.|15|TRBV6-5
CASSYGPEPGNTIYF
TGTGCCAGCAGTTACGGTCCTGAGCCTGGAAACACCATATATTTT
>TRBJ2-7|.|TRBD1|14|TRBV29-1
CSVAQGTGNYEQYF
TGCAGCGTTGCCCAGGGGACAGGGAACTACGAGCAGTACTTC
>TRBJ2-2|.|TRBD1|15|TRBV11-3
CASSWTGANTGELFF
TGTGCCAGCAGCTGGACAGGGGCTAACACCGGGGAGCTGTTTTTT
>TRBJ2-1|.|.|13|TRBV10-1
CASSVGLHNEQFF
TGCGCCAGCAGTGTCGGACTCCACAATGAGCAGTTCTTC
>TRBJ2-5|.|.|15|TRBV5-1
CASSPGRVSQETQYF
TGCGCCAGCAGCCCCGGCCGGGTCAGCCAAGAGACCCAGTACTTC
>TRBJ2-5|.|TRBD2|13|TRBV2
CASTGGVRETQYF
TGTGCCAGCACGGGGGGGGTCCGAGAGACCCAGTACTTC
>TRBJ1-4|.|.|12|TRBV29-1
CSVVAGNEKLFF
TGCAGCGTTGTGGCTGGTAATGAAAAACTGTTTTTT
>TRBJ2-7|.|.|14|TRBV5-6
CASSPRPYSYEQYF
TGTGCCAGCAGCCCGAGGCCGTACTCCTACGAGCAGTACTTC
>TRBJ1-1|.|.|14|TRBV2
CASREPPGGRRAFF
TGTGCCAGCAGGGAACCCCCGGGGGGCCGTCGAGCTTTCTTT
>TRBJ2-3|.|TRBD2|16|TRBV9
CASSARTSGGIDTQYF
TGTGCCAGCAGCGCAAGAACTAGCGGGGGGATAGATACGCAGTATTTT
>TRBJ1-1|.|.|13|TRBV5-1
CASSLGISSEAFF
TGCGCCAGCAGCTTGGGTATCAGTTCTGAAGCTTTCTTT
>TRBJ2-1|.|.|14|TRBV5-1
CASSSKVGENEQFF
TGCGCCAGCAGCTCCAAGGTCGGGGAAAATGAGCAGTTCTTC
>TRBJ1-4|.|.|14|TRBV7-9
CASSRGTQGEKLFF
TGTGCCAGCAGCCGGGGCACCCAGGGAGAAAAACTGTTTTTT
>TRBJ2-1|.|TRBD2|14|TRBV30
CAGASGITPNEQFF
TGTGCCGGGGCTAGCGGGATTACCCCCAATGAGCAGTTCTTC
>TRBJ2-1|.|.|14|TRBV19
CASSWGGADNEQFF
TGTGCCAGTAGTTGGGGGGGCGCCGACAATGAGCAGTTCTTC
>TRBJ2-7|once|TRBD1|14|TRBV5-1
CASSPGTGTYEQYF
TGCGCCAGCAGCCCGGGGACAGGCACCTACGAGCAGTACTTC
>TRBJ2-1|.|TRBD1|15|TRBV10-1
CASSTGTGNYNEQFF
TGCGCCAGCAGCACCGGGACAGGGAACTACAATGAGCAGTTCTTC